One and the same sample provided the 24 T cell receptor beta chains below, sequenced in a study of shared clonotypes between healthy human individuals. Sequencing was performed with immunoSEQ multiplex PCR; in TCRdb, only in-frame clones are kept and a portion is missing. The sample has about 2.3 million clones; approximately 93% are singletons. Sequencing used naive CD4+ T cells from PBMCs. The sample's subset: CD45RA+ positively selected. The receptors originated from a man aged 18 to 30 in good health. Some clones in this sample may be carry-over from other donors' samples.

The chain recombines TRBV5-4 with TRBJ2-2, with 7 bases matching TRBD1. Germline V gene sequence: CDR1 SGHNT, CDR2 YYREEE (reference sequence). This CDR3 is 15 amino acids long. V trimming: 4 bases; J trimming: 3 bases; junction bases outside the gene matches: 6. The CDR3 protein is CASSRQGGDTGELFF. Here the CDR3 DNA reads TGTGCCAGCAGCCGACAGGGTGGGGACACCGGGGAGCTGTTTTTT.

The chain recombines TRBV27 with TRBJ2-2, with 13 bases identical to TRBD2. Germline loops: CDR1 MNHEY, CDR2 SMNVEV (reference sequence). With 10 bases clipped from V and 0 bases from J, the junction kept 11 bases outside the gene matches. The CDR3 loop spans 18 amino acids. The CDR3 loop is CATTGLAGRGANTGELFF. The CDR3 DNA reads TGTGCCACTACGGGACTAGCGGGGAGAGGGGCGAACACCGGGGAGCTGTTTTTT.

The V and J genes are TRBV19 and TRBJ2-7; TRBD1 might be the D (6 bases). This CDR3 is built from 13 residues. CDR1 and CDR2 (germline): LNHDA, SQIVND (reference sequence). The germline V and J ends were trimmed by 4 bases and 0 bases, with 7 bases remaining between them. The CDR3 DNA reads TGTGCCAGTAGTAAGGGGGTCTCCTACGAGCAGTACTTC. Translating it yields CASSKGVSYEQYF.

The genes are TRBV6-6 and TRBJ1-1; 7 bases match TRBD1. Germline CDR1 and CDR2: MNHNY and SVGAGI (reference sequence). After removal of 9 bases from V and 10 bases from J, the junction contained 14 bases not matched to a gene. The CDR3 is made up of 13 amino acids. CDR3 residues: CASGLRDSFIAFF. Here the CDR3 DNA reads TGTGCCAGTGGCCTCAGGGACAGCTTTATAGCTTTCTTT.

This clone came up once. The chain has TRBV5-1 and TRBJ2-5; D is uncertain. Germline V gives CDR1 SGHRS, CDR2 YFSETQ. The CDR3 covers 14 residues. Trimming removed 0 bases at V and 5 bases at J, with 11 bases between. The DNA of the CDR3 is TGCGCCAGCAGCTTGGATAGTAGGGCGGAGACCCAGTACTTC. Amino acid sequence: CASSLDSRAETQYF.

Notes on this clone: The sample carries other DNA sequences with the same CDR3. The chain recombines TRBV7-9 with TRBJ1-5; no definite D call. The CDR3 is 14 amino acids. The V gene lost 1 base and the J gene lost 4 bases, with 8 bases spanning the gap. Germline CDR1 reads SEHNR; CDR2 reads FQNEAQ (reference sequence). The CDR3 DNA follows: TGTGCCAGCAGCTTAGACAGTTATAATCAGCCCCAGCATTTT. Translation gives CASSLDSYNQPQHF.

The table lists this clone with a count of one. The genes are TRBV15 and TRBJ1-1; the D gene is possibly TRBD1 (6 bases). CDR1 and CDR2 from the germline V gene are LNHNV and YYDKDF (reference sequence). The length of the CDR3 is 15 residues. The V end was cut by 4 bases, the J end by 1 base, with 13 bases between. The CDR3 nucleotides are TGTGCCACCAGCAAAAGAGGGGGATGGAACACTGAAGCTTTCTTT. Protein: CATSKRGGWNTEAFF.

V usage is TRBV28 and J usage is TRBJ2-3; a possible D gene is TRBD2 (5 bases). Germline-derived CDR1 and CDR2 are MDHEN and SYDVKM. Trimming left V 6 bases short and J 4 bases short, with 14 bases between. CDR3 length: 14 residues. The CDR3 DNA is TGTGCCAGCAGCGACGGGGTAGTCGCAGATACGCAGTATTTT. This codes for CASSDGVVADTQYF.

This sequence joins TRBV18 and TRBJ2-1, with a weak D call TRBD1 (6 bases). CDR3 length equals 14 residues. Trimming left V 1 base short and J 9 bases short, with 13 bases between. CDR1 KGHSH and CDR2 LQKENI come from the germline V gene. The CDR3 spells CASSPQGVKGEQFF. The DNA for the CDR3 is TGTGCCAGCTCACCACAGGGGGTGAAGGGTGAGCAGTTCTTC.

This clone has a single count. Different DNA sequences within this sample yield the same CDR3. The chain carries TRBV19 and TRBJ2-5, with D perhaps matching TRBD1 or TRBD2 (5 bases each). Germline V gives CDR1 LNHDA, CDR2 SQIVND (reference sequence). The CDR3 is 14 residues long. V lost 3 bases, J lost 5 bases, and 13 bases lay in between. This CDR3 is CASSMTGTRETQYF. CDR3 DNA: TGTGCCAGTAGTATGACGGGGACCCGGGAGACCCAGTACTTC.

This clone was found a few times. The genes are TRBV7-2 and TRBJ2-1; TRBD2 aligns across 9 bases. CDR3 length: 15 amino acids. The germline CDR1 and CDR2 sequences are SGHTA and FQGNSA. With 5 bases clipped from V and 3 bases from J, the junction kept 5 bases outside the gene matches. CDR3 nucleotides: TGTGCCAGCAGCCAAGGACTAGCGCTCTACAATGAGCAGTTCTTC. Amino acid sequence: CASSQGLALYNEQFF.

The chain combines TRBV28 with TRBJ1-2; D perhaps matches TRBD1 (6 bases). CDR1 is MDHEN and CDR2 is SYDVKM in the germline V gene. This CDR3 comprises 15 residues. Trimming stripped 5 bases from V and 4 bases from J, with 17 bases between. This CDR3 is CASSLPRGGTYGYTF. CDR3 DNA: TGTGCCAGCAGTCTCCCGAGGGGGGGCACCTATGGCTACACCTTC.

The chain couples TRBV19 to TRBJ2-3; TRBD2 is a possible D gene (7 bases). This CDR3 comprises 14 residues. The germline gives CDR1 LNHDA, CDR2 SQIVND (reference sequence). V lost 5 bases to trimming and J lost 7 bases, with 16 bases between them. CDR3 loop: CASSRRGEGYTQYF. CDR3 in DNA: TGTGCCAGTAGTCGGAGGGGGGAGGGGTATACGCAGTATTTT.

The genes are TRBV2 and TRBJ2-5, with 7 bases aligning to TRBD1. After removal of 4 bases from V and 1 base from J, the junction contained 6 bases not matched to a gene. The CDR3 sequence is 15 residues long. Germline V CDR1 and CDR2: SNHLY, FYNNEI. CDR3 coding DNA: TGTGCCAGCAGTGTGGTCAGGGGGTTCCAAGAGACCCAGTACTTC. This encodes CASSVVRGFQETQYF.

This sequence joins TRBV11-2 and TRBJ2-7; the match to TRBD2 covers 14 bases. This CDR3 region has 16 residues. Germline assignment: CDR1 SGHAT and CDR2 FQNNGV. Losses at the gene ends were 4 bases for V and 3 bases for J; bases not matched to a gene: 5. This chain's CDR3 is CASSYGTSGSYYEQYF. DNA of the CDR3: TGTGCCAGCAGCTATGGGACTAGCGGGAGCTACTACGAGCAGTACTTC.

The chain employs TRBV5-6 and TRBJ2-7; 10 bases fit TRBD2. With 3 bases clipped from V and 2 bases from J, the junction kept 14 bases outside the gene matches. The V gene's germline CDR1 is SGHDT and CDR2 YYEEEE. The CDR3 contains 18 residues. This chain's CDR3 is CASSYRTSGPHSTYEQYF. CDR3 DNA sequence: TGTGCCAGCAGCTACAGGACTAGCGGCCCTCACTCTACCTACGAGCAGTACTTC. Full variable domain (remainder filled in from reference TRBV5-6 and TRBJ2-7): DAGVTQSPTHLIKTRGQQVTLRCSPKSGHDTVSWYQQALGQGPQFIFQYYEEEERQRGNFPDRFSGHQFPNYSSELNVNALLLGDSALYLCASSYRTSGPHSTYEQYFGPGTRLTVT.

This chain links TRBV5-4 with TRBJ1-1; no reliable D call. V was cut by 4 bases and J by 6 bases, with 13 bases left in between. Germline CDR1 and CDR2: SGHNT and YYREEE (reference sequence). The CDR3 has 13 residues. The DNA for the CDR3 is TGTGCCAGCAGCGTATATAAGTCAGCTGAAGCTTTCTTT. The encoded protein is CASSVYKSAEAFF.

The chain joins TRBV7-9 to TRBJ2-7; 9 nucleotides align to TRBD1. Per germline, CDR1 SEHNR and CDR2 FQNEAQ (reference sequence). Unmatched junction bases numbered 11, after V lost 3 bases and J lost 2 bases. The CDR3 has 17 residues. CDR3 nucleotide sequence: TGTGCCAGCAGCTTGCTCACTTACAGGGGGCGCCCCTACGAGCAGTACTTC. Amino acids: CASSLLTYRGRPYEQYF.

About this clone itself: The germline gene is not matched at one end of the junction; a read error may be the cause. The rearrangement links TRBV5-3 to TRBJ1-5; D gene uncertain. TRBV5-3 qualifies as an ORF whose function is uncertain. The CDR3 is 12 amino acids. The CDR3 DNA reads as TGTGCCAGAAGCTTGGAATGGCAGCTCCAGCATTTT. The encoded protein is CARSLEWQLQHF.

This clone was observed once. The genes are TRBV28 and TRBJ2-7; 8 nucleotides align to TRBD2. The germline V gene encodes CDR1 MDHEN and CDR2 SYDVKM. The CDR3 extends over 14 amino acids. Germline trimming cut 9 bases from V and 1 base from J; bases unmatched to any gene: 8. CDR3 nucleotides: TGTGCCAGTCTGAGCGGGAGTGGGTCCTACGAGCAGTACTTC. It encodes CASLSGSGSYEQYF.

The chain couples TRBV11-2 to TRBJ2-1; 8 nucleotides align to TRBD2. CDR1 and CDR2 from the germline V gene are SGHAT and FQNNGV. Losses at the gene ends were 5 bases for V and 12 bases for J; bases not matched to a gene: 12. The CDR3 covers 14 residues. The CDR3 is CASSQGLGIRWQFF. CDR3 in DNA: TGTGCCAGCAGCCAGGGACTAGGGATCCGGTGGCAGTTCTTC.

V usage is TRBV19 and J usage is TRBJ2-1; D might be TRBD1 (6 bases). V was shortened by 6 bases and J by 4 bases, with 19 bases between the two germline ends. Germline V gene sequence: CDR1 LNHDA, CDR2 SQIVND (reference sequence). The CDR3 has 16 residues. The CDR3 loop reads CASRDGYRARYNEQFF. The CDR3 DNA follows: TGTGCCAGTAGAGATGGGTACAGGGCGAGATACAATGAGCAGTTCTTC.

This clone was counted a single time. This CDR3 is also generated by other DNA sequences in the sample. V usage is TRBV28 and J usage is TRBJ2-7; maybe TRBD1 (5 bases). Germline V gene sequence: CDR1 MDHEN, CDR2 SYDVKM. Trimming left V 7 bases short and J 2 bases short, with 9 bases between. CDR3 size: 12 residues. In DNA form, the CDR3 reads TGTGCCAGCACAACAGGTCCCTACGAGCAGTACTTC. This sequence encodes CASTTGPYEQYF. The entire variable domain, with the rest obtained from reference TRBV28 and TRBJ2-7, is as follows: DVKVTQSSRYLVKRTGEKVFLECVQDMDHENMFWYRQDPGLGLRLIYFSYDVKMKEKGDIPEGYSVSREKKERFSLILESASTNQTSMYLCASTTGPYEQYFGPGTRLTVT.

On this clone: This CDR3 is also generated by other DNA sequences in the sample. The V call is TRBV4-1, the J call TRBJ1-5; D remains ambiguous. CDR3 length: 15 amino acids. V was clipped by 0 bases and J by 1 base, with 7 bases between them. Looked up from germline, CDR1 is MGHRA and CDR2 is YSYEKL. CDR3 amino acids: CASSQDRLSNQPQHF. CDR3 DNA sequence: TGCGCCAGCAGCCAAGATCGGCTGAGCAATCAGCCCCAGCATTTT.